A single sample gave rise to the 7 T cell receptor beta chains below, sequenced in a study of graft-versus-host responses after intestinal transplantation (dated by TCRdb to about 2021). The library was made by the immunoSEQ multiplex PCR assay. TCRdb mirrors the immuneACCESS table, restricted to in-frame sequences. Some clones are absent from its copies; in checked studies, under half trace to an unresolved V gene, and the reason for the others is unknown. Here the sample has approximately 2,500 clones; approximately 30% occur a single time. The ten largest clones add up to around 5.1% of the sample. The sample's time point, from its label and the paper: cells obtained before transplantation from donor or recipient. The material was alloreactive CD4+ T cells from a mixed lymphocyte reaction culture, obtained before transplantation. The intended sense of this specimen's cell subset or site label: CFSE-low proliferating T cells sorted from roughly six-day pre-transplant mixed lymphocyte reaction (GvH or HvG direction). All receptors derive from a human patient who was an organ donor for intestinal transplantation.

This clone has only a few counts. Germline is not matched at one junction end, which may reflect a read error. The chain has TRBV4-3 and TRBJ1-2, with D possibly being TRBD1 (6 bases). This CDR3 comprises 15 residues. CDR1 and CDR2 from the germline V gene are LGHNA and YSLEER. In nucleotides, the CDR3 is TGCGACAGCAGCCAAGACAGGCAGCTCAACTATGGCTACACCTTC. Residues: CDSSQDRQLNYGYTF.

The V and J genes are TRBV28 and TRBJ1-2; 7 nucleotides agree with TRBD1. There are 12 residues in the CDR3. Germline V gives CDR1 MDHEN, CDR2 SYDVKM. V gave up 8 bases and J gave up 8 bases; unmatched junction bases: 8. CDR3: CASGLTGKGYTF. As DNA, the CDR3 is TGTGCCAGCGGGCTGACAGGGAAAGGCTACACCTTC.

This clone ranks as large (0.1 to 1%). This CDR3 is CASSMGAPTGNGYTF. In DNA, the CDR3 is TGTGCCAGTAGTATGGGGGCGCCAACAGGGAATGGCTACACCTTC. V usage is TRBV19 and J usage is TRBJ1-2, with a possible D match to TRBD1 (6 bases). CDR3 length: 15 residues. Trimming stripped 3 bases from V and 6 bases from J, with 17 bases between. CDR1 and CDR2 (germline): LNHDA, SQIVND (reference sequence).

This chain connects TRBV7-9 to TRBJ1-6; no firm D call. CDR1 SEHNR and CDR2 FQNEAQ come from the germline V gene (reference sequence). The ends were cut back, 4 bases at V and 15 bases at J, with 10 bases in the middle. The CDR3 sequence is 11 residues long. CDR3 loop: CASSSFELLHF. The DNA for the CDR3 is TGTGCCAGCAGCTCCTTCGAACTCCTCCACTTT.

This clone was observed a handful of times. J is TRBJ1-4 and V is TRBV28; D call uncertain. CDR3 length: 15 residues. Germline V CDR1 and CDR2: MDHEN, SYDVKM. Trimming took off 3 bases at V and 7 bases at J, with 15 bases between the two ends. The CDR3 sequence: CASSFGGREGEKLFF. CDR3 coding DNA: TGTGCCAGCAGTTTTGGAGGGCGAGAAGGTGAAAAACTGTTTTTT. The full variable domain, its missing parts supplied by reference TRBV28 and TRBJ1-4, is DVKVTQSSRYLVKRTGEKVFLECVQDMDHENMFWYRQDPGLGLRLIYFSYDVKMKEKGDIPEGYSVSREKKERFSLILESASTNQTSMYLCASSFGGREGEKLFFGSGTQLSVL.

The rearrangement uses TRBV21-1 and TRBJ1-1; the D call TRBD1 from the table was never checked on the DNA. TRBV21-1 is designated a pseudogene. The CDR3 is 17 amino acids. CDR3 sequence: CASSKKDRGLIGTEAFF. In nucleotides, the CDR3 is TGTGCCAGCAGCAAGAAGGACAGGGGATTGATCGGCACTGAAGCTTTCTTT.

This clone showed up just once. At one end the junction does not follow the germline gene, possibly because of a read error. This CDR3 reads CDWSVGGSGNTIYF. The CDR3, as DNA: TGTGACTGGAGTGTAGGAGGCTCTGGTAACACCATATATTTT. The rearrangement joins TRBV30 to TRBJ1-3, with D hard to call. The CDR3 is made up of 14 amino acids. Germline V CDR1 and CDR2: GTSNPN, SVGIG (reference sequence).